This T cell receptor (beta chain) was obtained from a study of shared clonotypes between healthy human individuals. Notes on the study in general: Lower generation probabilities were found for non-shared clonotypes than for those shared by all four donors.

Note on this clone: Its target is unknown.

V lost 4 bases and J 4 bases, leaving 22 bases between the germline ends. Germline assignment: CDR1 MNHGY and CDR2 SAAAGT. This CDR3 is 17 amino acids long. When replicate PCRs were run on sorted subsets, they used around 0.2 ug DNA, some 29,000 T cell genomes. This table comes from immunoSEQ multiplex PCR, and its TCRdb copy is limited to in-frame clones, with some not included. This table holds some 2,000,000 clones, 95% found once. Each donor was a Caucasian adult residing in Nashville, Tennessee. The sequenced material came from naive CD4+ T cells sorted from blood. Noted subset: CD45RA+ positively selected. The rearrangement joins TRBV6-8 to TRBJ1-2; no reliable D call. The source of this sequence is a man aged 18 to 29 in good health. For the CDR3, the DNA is TGTGCCAGCAGTTGGGGATGGGTTCAGGAGCGCTCCTATGGCTACACCTTC. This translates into CASSWGWVQERSYGYTF.